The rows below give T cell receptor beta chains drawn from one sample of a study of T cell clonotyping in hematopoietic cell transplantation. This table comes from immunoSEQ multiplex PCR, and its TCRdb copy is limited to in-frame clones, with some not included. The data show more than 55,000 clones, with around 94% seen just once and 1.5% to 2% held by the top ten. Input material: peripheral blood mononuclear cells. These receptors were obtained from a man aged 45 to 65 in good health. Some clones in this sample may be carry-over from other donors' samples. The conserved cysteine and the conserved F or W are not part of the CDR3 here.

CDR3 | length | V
ASSQGTSGRVEQF | 13 | TRBV7-2
ASSLGAREWEQY | 12 | TRBV5-1
ASSPPGQGLKQF | 12 | TRBV6-5
ASSTGQRNYGYT | 12 | TRBV6-5
ASSLDLQGSDTQY | 13 | TRBV11-2
ASTAGVSYEQY | 11 | TRBV6-1
ASSEELLNPYEQY | 13 | TRBV6-1
ASKGTDKNYGYT | 12 | TRBV5-1
ASTPSQNYEQY | 11 | TRBV28
AWSPVGGTDTQY | 12 | TRBV30
ASSYIGQGEGEQY | 13 | TRBV6-5
ASSVGWLAADTQY | 13 | TRBV2
ASSIGGAGSGANVLT | 15 | TRBV28
ASSYEREGLDEQF | 13 | TRBV6-5
SAITGGSGNTIY | 12 | TRBV29-1
ASSLAASGGAPDTQY | 15 | TRBV5-5
ASSPDRGRAF | 10 | TRBV6-5
ASSLGGVSANYGYT | 14 | TRBV7-9
ASSLAGGAYEQY | 12 | TRBV5-1
AWSVQGGGVQPQH | 13 | TRBV30
ASSLGDTILGEAF | 13 | TRBV5-1
ASSEHSYEQY | 10 | TRBV2
ASSLGPANTGELF | 13 | TRBV5-1
ATSVGQGLIGYT | 12 | TRBV5-6
ASSPDRGEQETQY | 13 | TRBV5-1
ASSFYPGGSTGELF | 14 | TRBV28
ASSESESSYEQY | 12 | TRBV6-4
ARTSLGLEETQY | 12 | TRBV7-2
ASSYSSGRSDTQY | 13 | TRBV7-3
ASKSWTVPYEQY | 12 | TRBV28
ASRTGWDTEAF | 11 | TRBV28